The rows below give T cell receptor beta chains drawn from one sample of a study of cytomegalovirus exposure and HLA in healthy donors. Some clones are missing from TCRdb's copy, which holds only in-frame ones; the method was immunoSEQ multiplex PCR. The sample holds roughly 190,000 clones; 75% to 90% are singletons and the top ten take 6.3%. Specimen: PBMCs. These receptor sequences come from a man aged 35-49 years in good health and CMV-seropositive. The CDR3 runs from the conserved cysteine through the conserved F or W. The order of the fields is J gene, D gene, clone size, V gene, CDR3 DNA, CDR3 protein. A D gene is named only where the DNA matches it firmly. Size values are once, few and many counts, or a class for expanded clones, and some rows have none.

>TRBJ1-5|-|once|TRBV28
TGTGCCAGCAGTTCCCGGGACACCTTCAGAGGGGCCCAGCATTTT
CASSSRDTFRGAQHF
>TRBJ2-5|TRBD2|-|TRBV6-1
TGTGCCAGCAGTGCAAAATCGGGGGGGCTACAAGAGACCCAGTACTTC
CASSAKSGGLQETQYF
>TRBJ2-1|TRBD1|-|TRBV5-1
TGCGCCAGCAGCCTGACAGGGACTGAGCAGTTCTTC
CASSLTGTEQFF
>TRBJ1-5|-|-|TRBV19
TGTGCCAGTAGTATTCGAGCGTCGGGACACCACAATCAGCCCCAGCATTTT
CASSIRASGHHNQPQHF
>TRBJ2-1|TRBD1|-|TRBV27
TGTGCCAGCAGTTTATCAGGGACAGGGTTTTATGAGCAGTTCTTC
CASSLSGTGFYEQFF
>TRBJ2-3|TRBD2|-|TRBV12-5
TGTGCTAGTGGTTCAGGACTAGCGGGGATCACAGATACGCAGTATTTT
CASGSGLAGITDTQYF
>TRBJ2-3|TRBD2|-|TRBV5-4
TGTGCCAGCAGCCTTAGCGGGGGATACACAGATACGCAGTATTTT
CASSLSGGYTDTQYF
>TRBJ1-2|-|few|TRBV2
TGTGCCAGCAGTGTTGGACAGAACTATGGCTACACCTTC
CASSVGQNYGYTF
>TRBJ2-7|TRBD1|few|TRBV27
TGTGCCAGCAGTTTGCAGGGGGTGTTTTCCTACGAGCAGTACTTC
CASSLQGVFSYEQYF
>TRBJ1-5|-|-|TRBV6-5
TGTGCCAGCAGTTACTCGGGGGGACCCAATCAGCCCCAGCATTTT
CASSYSGGPNQPQHF
>TRBJ1-1|TRBD1|-|TRBV5-1
TGCGCCAGCAGCGGAGGACAGGGGAACACTGAAGCTTTCTTT
CASSGGQGNTEAFF
>TRBJ2-1|TRBD2|few|TRBV4-1
TGCGCCAGCAGCCAAGGTGGGACTAGTGAAGGTGAGCAGTTCTTC
CASSQGGTSEGEQFF
>TRBJ1-1|-|-|TRBV27
TGTGCCAGCAGCACGGGGAACACTGAAGCTTTCTTT
CASSTGNTEAFF
>TRBJ1-4|-|-|TRBV6-5
TGTGCCAGCAGTTACTCCGGGGGTAGGGAAAAACTGTTTTTT
CASSYSGGREKLFF
>TRBJ2-7|-|few|TRBV5-1
TGCGCCAGCAGCTTGGGGCCCGGGGTACCGTACGAGCAGTACTTC
CASSLGPGVPYEQYF
>TRBJ2-5|-|-|TRBV29-1
TGCAGCGTTGTGCCAGGGGAGACCCAGTACTTC
CSVVPGETQYF
>TRBJ2-7|TRBD1|-|TRBV27
TGTGCCAGCAGTTTATCGACAGGGTTTACCTACGAGCAGTACTTC
CASSLSTGFTYEQYF
>TRBJ1-1|TRBD1|-|TRBV5-1
TGCGCCAGCAGCGGGACAGTGAACACTGAAGCTTTCTTT
CASSGTVNTEAFF
>TRBJ2-2|TRBD2|-|TRBV5-4
TGTGCCCAGGTGCAGCGGGGCACCGGGGAGCTGTTTTTT
CAQVQRGTGELFF
>TRBJ2-1|TRBD1|-|TRBV19
TGTGCCAGTAGGCGGACAGGGAGCTCCTACAATGAGCAGTTCTTC
CASRRTGSSYNEQFF
>TRBJ2-5|-|-|TRBV10-3
TGTGCCATCAGTGAATTTGAGACAGGTCAAGAGACCCAGTACTTC
CAISEFETGQETQYF
>TRBJ1-3|-|-|TRBV7-9
TGTGCCAGCAGCTTAGAGTCCCGACTAGACCCAAACACCATATATTTT
CASSLESRLDPNTIYF
>TRBJ2-1|-|-|TRBV9
TGTGCCAGCAGCGTAGGAGGCGTCCTCAATGAGCAGTTCTTC
CASSVGGVLNEQFF
>TRBJ2-3|-|-|TRBV6-5
TGTGCCAGCAGTTCCGATGGAGGGGCCCGCACAGATACGCAGTATTTT
CASSSDGGARTDTQYF
>TRBJ2-2|-|once|TRBV9
TGTGCCAGCAGCCGGAGGACCGGGGAGCTGTTTTTT
CASSRRTGELFF
>TRBJ1-2|-|few|TRBV5-4
TGTGCCAGCAGCCTAGACAGACACTATGGCTACACCTTC
CASSLDRHYGYTF
>TRBJ2-5|TRBD1|-|TRBV11-1
TGTGCCAGCAGCTCCCGGGACAGGGCTCGGGAGCAGTACTTC
CASSSRDRAREQYF
>TRBJ2-3|-|-|TRBV7-9
TGTGCCAGCAGCTTAACTGCAGATACGCAGTATTTT
CASSLTADTQYF
>TRBJ2-2|TRBD1|-|TRBV19
TGTGCCAGTAGTTATACAGGGGGTAACACCGGGGAGCTGTTTTTT
CASSYTGGNTGELFF
>TRBJ1-1|-|-|TRBV7-6
TGTGCCAGCAGCTTAGAAGGGACTGACACTGAAGCTTTCTTT
CASSLEGTDTEAFF
>TRBJ1-1|-|-|TRBV5-1
TGCGCCAGCAGCTTGGGGTCGGGGGAAGCTTTCTTT
CASSLGSGEAFF
>TRBJ1-3|-|-|TRBV10-2
TGCGCCAGCAGTGGCTACCTCTCTGGAAACACCATATATTTT
CASSGYLSGNTIYF
>TRBJ2-7|TRBD2|few|TRBV7-2
TGTGCCAGCAGCTTAGTCAGCGGGGGGGCCGGGTACGAGCAGTACTTC
CASSLVSGGAGYEQYF
>TRBJ2-2|-|-|TRBV2
TGTGCCAGCAGTGCGTACACCGGGGGAGGGGAGCTGTTTTTT
CASSAYTGGGELFF
>TRBJ2-1|TRBD2|-|TRBV6-4
TGTGCCAGCAGTGGATCCCGGACTAGCGGTTACAATGAGCAGTTCTTC
CASSGSRTSGYNEQFF
>TRBJ2-7|TRBD2|-|TRBV5-1
TGCGCCAGCGGAGGACTAGCGGGACTCGAAGAGCAGTACTTC
CASGGLAGLEEQYF
>TRBJ2-7|-|-|TRBV28
TGTGCCAGCAGTTTGAGTATCGGGGGTCGGTACTTC
CASSLSIGGRYF